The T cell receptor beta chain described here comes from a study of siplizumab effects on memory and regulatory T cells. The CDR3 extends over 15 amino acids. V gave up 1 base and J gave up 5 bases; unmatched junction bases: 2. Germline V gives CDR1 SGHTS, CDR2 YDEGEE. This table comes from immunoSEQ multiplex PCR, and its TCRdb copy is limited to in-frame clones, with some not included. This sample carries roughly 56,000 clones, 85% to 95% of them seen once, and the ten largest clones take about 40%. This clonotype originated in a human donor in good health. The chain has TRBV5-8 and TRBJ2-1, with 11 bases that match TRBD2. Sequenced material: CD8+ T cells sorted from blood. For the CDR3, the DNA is TGTGCCAGCAGCTTGCTGACTAGCGGGAACAATGAGCAGTTCTTC. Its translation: CASSLLTSGNNEQFF.